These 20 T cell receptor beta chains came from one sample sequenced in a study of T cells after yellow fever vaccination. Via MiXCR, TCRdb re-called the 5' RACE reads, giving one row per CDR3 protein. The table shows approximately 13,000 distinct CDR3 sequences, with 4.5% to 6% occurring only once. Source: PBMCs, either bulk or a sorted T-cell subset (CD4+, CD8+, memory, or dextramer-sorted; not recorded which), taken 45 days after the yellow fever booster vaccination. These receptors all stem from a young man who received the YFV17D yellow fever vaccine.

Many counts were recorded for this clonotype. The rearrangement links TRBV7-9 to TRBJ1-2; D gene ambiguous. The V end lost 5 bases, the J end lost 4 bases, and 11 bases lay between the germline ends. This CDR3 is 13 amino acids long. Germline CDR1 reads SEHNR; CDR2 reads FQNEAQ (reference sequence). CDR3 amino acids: CASSPPHFYGYTF. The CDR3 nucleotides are TGTGCCAGCAGCCCGCCCCATTTCTATGGCTACACCTTC.

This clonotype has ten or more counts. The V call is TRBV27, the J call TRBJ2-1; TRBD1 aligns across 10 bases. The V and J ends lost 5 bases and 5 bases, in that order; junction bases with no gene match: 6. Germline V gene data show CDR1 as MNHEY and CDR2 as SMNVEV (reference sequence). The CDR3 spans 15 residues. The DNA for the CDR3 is TGTGCCAGCAGTCCACGGGACAGGGGTCACAATGAGCAGTTCTTC. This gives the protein CASSPRDRGHNEQFF.

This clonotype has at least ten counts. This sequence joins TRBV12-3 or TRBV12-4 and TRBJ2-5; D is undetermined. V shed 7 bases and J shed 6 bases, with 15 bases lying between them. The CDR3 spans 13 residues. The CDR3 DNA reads TGTGCCAGCAACATCCTCGAGCTAAAGACCCAGTACTTC. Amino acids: CASNILELKTQYF.

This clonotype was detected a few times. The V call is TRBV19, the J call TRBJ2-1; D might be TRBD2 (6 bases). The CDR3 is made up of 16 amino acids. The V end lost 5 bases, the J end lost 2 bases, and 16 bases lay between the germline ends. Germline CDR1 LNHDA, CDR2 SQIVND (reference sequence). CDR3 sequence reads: CASSWSSGGPYNEQFF. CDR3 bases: TGTGCCAGTAGTTGGTCGTCCGGAGGGCCCTACAATGAGCAGTTCTTC.

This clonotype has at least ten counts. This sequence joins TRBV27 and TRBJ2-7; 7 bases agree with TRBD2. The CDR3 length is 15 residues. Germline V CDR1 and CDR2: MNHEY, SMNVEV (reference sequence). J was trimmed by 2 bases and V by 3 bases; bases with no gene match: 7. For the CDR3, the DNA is TGTGCCAGCAGTTTCGGCGGGAGCGGCCCCTACGAGCAGTACTTC. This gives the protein CASSFGGSGPYEQYF.

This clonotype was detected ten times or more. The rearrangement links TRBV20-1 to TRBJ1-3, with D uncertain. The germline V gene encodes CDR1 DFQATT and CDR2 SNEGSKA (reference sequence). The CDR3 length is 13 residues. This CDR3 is CSSNPLSGNTIYF. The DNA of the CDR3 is TGCAGCTCGAACCCGCTCTCTGGAAACACCATATATTTT.

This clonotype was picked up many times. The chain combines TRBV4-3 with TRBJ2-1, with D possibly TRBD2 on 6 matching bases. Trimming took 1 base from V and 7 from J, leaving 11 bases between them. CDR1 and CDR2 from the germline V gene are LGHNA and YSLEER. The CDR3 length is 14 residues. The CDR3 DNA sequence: TGCGCCAGCAGCCAAGCGGAGGGCGGGAATGAGCAGTTCTTC. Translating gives CASSQAEGGNEQFF.

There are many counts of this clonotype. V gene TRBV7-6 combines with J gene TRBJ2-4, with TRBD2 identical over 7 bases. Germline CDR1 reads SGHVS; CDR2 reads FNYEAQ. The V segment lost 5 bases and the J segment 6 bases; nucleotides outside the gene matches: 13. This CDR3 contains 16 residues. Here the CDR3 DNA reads TGTGCCAGCAGCCCGGGAAGGGGAGGGCTCACAAACATTCAGTACTTC. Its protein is CASSPGRGGLTNIQYF.

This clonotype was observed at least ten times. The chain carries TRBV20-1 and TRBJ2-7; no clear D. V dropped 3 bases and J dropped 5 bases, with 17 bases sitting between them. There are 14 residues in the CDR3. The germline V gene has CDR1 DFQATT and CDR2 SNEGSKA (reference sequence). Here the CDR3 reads CSASYVVLFDEQYF. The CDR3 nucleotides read TGCAGTGCTAGCTACGTGGTACTATTCGACGAGCAGTACTTC.

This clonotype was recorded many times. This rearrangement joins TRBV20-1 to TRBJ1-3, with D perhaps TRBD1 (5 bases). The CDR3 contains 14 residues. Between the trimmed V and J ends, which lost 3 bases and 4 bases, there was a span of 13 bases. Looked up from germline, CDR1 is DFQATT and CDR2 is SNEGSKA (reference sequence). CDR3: CSASGDSGGNTIYF. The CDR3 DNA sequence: TGCAGTGCTAGCGGCGACAGTGGAGGAAACACCATATATTTT.

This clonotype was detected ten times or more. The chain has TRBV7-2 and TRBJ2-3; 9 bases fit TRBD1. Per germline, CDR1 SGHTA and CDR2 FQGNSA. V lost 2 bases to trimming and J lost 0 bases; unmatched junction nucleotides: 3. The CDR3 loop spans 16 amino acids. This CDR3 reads CASSLWGTGSTDTQYF. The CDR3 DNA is TGTGCCAGCAGCTTATGGGGGACAGGGAGCACAGATACGCAGTATTTT.

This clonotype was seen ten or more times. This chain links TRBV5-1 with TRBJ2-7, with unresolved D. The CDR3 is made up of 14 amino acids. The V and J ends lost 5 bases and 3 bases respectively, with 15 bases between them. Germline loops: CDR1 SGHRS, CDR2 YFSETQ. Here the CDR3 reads CASSLEGSRYEQYF. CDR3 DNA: TGCGCCAGCAGTCTGGAAGGCAGCCGCTACGAGCAGTACTTC.

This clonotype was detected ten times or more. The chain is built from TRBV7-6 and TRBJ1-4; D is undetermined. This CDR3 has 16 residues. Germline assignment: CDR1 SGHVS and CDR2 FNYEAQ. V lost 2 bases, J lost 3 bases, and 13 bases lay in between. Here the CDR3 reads CASSLTTASSNEKLFF. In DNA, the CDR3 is TGTGCCAGCAGCTTAACCACAGCCAGCTCTAATGAAAAACTGTTTTTT.

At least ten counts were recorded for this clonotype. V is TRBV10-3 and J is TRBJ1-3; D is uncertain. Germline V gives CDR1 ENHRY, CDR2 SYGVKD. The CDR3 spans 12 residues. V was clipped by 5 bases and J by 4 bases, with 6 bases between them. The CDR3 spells CAISFDGNTIYF. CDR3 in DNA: TGTGCCATCAGTTTCGACGGAAACACCATATATTTT.

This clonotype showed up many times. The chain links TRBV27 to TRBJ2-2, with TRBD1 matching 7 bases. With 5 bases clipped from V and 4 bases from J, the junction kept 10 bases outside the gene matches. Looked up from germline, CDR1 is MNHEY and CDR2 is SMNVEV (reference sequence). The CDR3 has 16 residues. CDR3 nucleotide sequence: TGTGCCAGCAGTCTCCCGACAGGGTGGCGCACCGGGGAGCTGTTTTTT. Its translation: CASSLPTGWRTGELFF.

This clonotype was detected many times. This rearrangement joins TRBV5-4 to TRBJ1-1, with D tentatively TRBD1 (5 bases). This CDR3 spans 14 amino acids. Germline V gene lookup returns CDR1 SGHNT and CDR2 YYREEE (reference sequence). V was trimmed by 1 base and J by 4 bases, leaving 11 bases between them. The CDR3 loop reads CASSLNTGGTEAFF. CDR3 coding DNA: TGTGCCAGCAGCTTGAACACGGGGGGCACTGAAGCTTTCTTT.

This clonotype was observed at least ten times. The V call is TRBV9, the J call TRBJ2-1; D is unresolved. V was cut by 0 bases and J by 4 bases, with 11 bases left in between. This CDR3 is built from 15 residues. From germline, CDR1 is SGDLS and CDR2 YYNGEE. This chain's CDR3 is CASSVEGGKYNEQFF. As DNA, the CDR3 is TGTGCCAGCAGCGTAGAGGGTGGGAAATACAATGAGCAGTTCTTC.

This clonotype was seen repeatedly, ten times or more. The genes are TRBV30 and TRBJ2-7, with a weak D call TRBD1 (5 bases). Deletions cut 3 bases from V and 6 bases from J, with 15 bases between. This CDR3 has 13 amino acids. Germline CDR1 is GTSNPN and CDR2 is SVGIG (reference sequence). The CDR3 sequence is CAWRDNLSLEQYF. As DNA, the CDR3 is TGTGCCTGGAGGGACAATCTTTCCCTCGAGCAGTACTTC.

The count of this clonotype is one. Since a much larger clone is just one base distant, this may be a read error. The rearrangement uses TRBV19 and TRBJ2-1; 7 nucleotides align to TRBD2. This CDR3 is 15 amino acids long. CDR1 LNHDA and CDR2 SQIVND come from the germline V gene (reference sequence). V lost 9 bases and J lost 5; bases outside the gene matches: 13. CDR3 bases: TGTGCCAGCGGTCCAGCGGGACTTTTCCACAATGAGCAGTTCTTC. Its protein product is CASGPAGLFHNEQFF.

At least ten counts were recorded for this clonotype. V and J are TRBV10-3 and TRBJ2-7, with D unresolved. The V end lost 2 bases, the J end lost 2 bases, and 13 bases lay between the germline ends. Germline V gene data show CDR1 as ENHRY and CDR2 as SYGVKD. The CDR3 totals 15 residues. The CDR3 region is CAISEEGTATYEQYF. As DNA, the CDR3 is TGTGCCATCAGTGAGGAAGGAACAGCAACCTACGAGCAGTACTTC.